This TCR beta chain appears in the sequencing data of a study of blood T cell repertoires in COVID-19. Study-wide background: Collection of acute and convalescent COVID-19 samples took place in the United States, Italy and Spain. From T cells, B-cell-depleted T cells, or PBMCs came the material, which was cDNA or gDNA.

Seattle participants joined during active infection and were tracked over time. CDR3 length: 15 residues. With 4 bases removed from V and 7 bases from J, the gap between germline ends came to 14 bases. Per the germline V gene, CDR1 is KGHSH and CDR2 is LQKENI. Original processing notes: Amplification from reference gene primers served as the basis for estimated nucleated cell counts. TCRdb's copy holds only in-frame clones and misses some; the assay was immunoSEQ multiplex PCR. The V and J calls and clone size were taken over from that table, and D and trimming were inferred from the DNA. This table has a few hundred thousand clones, nearly 90% appearing once.

This sequence joins TRBV18 and TRBJ1-6; tentatively, D is TRBD1 (5 bases). The specimen was peripheral blood. This clonotype was obtained from a woman aged 60-75 years with COVID-19, enrolled during active disease. The CDR3 bases are TGTGCCAGCTCACTCCTATTGGGACTAAATTCACCCCTCCACTTT. Translating it yields CASSLLLGLNSPLHF.